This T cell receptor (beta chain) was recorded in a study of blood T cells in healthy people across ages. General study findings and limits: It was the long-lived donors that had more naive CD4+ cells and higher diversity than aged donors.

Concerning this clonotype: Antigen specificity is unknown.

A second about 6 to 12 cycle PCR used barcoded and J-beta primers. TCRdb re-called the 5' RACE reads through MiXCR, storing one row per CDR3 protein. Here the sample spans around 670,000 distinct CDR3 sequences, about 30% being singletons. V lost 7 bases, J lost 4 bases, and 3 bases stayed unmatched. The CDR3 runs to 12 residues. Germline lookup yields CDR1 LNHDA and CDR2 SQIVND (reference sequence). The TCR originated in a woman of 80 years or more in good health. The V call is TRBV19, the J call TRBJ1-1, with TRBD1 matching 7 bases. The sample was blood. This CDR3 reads CASTRGSTEAFF. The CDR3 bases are TGTGCCAGTACCAGGGGGTCCACTGAAGCTTTCTTT.